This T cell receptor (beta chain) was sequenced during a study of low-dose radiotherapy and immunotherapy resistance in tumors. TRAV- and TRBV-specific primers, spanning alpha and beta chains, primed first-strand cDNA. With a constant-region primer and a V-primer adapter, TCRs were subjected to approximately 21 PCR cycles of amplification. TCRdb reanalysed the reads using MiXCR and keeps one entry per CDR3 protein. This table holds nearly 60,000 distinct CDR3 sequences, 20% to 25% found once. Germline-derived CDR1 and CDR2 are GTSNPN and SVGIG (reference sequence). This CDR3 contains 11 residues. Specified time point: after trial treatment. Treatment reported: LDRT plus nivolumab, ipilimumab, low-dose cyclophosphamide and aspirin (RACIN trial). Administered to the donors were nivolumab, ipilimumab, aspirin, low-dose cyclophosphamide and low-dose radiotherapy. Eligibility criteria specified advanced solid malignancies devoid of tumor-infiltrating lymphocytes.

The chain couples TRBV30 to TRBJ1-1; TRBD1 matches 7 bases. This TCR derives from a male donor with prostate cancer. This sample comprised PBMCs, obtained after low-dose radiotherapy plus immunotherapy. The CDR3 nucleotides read TGTGCTCAGGGGGAGAACACTGAAGCTTTCTTT. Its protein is CAQGENTEAFF.